A selection of T cell receptor beta chains follows, all from one sample in a study of cytomegalovirus exposure and HLA in healthy donors. Here immunoSEQ multiplex PCR was the method, and the copy in TCRdb shows in-frame clones only, minus some. The data show 90,000 or so clones, 85% seen once. The sample was PBMCs. The source is a man aged 18 to 30 in good health and CMV-seropositive. Both conserved end residues are part of each CDR3. D genes are given only for firm matches. Not every row has a clone size; where given, it reads once, few, many or a size class.

v_call	j_call	d_call	clone_size	cdr3_nt	cdr3_aa
TRBV7-3	TRBJ2-3	TRBD2	-	TGTGCCAGCAGCAGTAGGGTGGCGGGAGACGCAGATACGCAGTATTTT	CASSSRVAGDADTQYF
TRBV5-1	TRBJ2-7	-	-	TGCGCCAGCAGCTTGGAATTGGTAGACGAGCAGTACTTC	CASSLELVDEQYF
TRBV10-3	TRBJ2-2	TRBD2	once	TGTGCCATCAGTGACCGTAATAGCGGGGCGAACACCGGGGAGCTGTTTTTT	CAISDRNSGANTGELFF
TRBV18	TRBJ2-1	TRBD2	-	TGTGCCAGCTCATCACTAGCGGGCGCCAGCTACAATGAGCAGTTCTTC	CASSSLAGASYNEQFF
TRBV10-3	TRBJ1-2	TRBD1	-	TGTGCCATCAGTGAGAGGGACAGCGCCTATGGCTACACCTTC	CAISERDSAYGYTF
TRBV7-9	TRBJ1-4	-	large	TGTGCCAGCAGCCCAGGGGACGATGGGGAAAAACTGTTTTTT	CASSPGDDGEKLFF
TRBV4-1	TRBJ2-7	TRBD2	-	TGCGCCAGCAGCCAAGCGGGACTAGCGGGAGCCGAAAGCTCCTACGAGCAGTACTTC	CASSQAGLAGAESSYEQYF
TRBV6-7	TRBJ1-5	-	-	TGTGCCAGCAGTTTACTGGAGAATCAGCCCCAGCATTTT	CASSLLENQPQHF
TRBV27	TRBJ1-2	TRBD1	-	TGTGCCAGCAGTAGCAGGGGGCAATATGGCTACACCTTC	CASSSRGQYGYTF
TRBV19	TRBJ2-6	TRBD1	-	TGTGCCAGTAGTATAATACAGGGGCGTTCTGGGGCCAACGTCCTGACTTTC	CASSIIQGRSGANVLTF
TRBV6-5	TRBJ2-7	-	-	TGTGCCAGCAGTTACGCCAGGGGCCCCTACGAGCAGTACTTC	CASSYARGPYEQYF
TRBV5-1	TRBJ1-2	-	-	TGCGCCAGCAGCTTGGCTGTGAGGGAGGGTGGCTACACCTTC	CASSLAVREGGYTF
TRBV6-1	TRBJ2-1	TRBD2	-	TGTGCCCGACAGACTAGCGCGTTCAATGAGCAGTTCTTC	CARQTSAFNEQFF
TRBV18	TRBJ2-3	TRBD2	few	TGTGCCAGCTCACTTGCCCCTAGCGGTAGCACAGATACGCAGTATTTT	CASSLAPSGSTDTQYF
TRBV5-6	TRBJ2-3	-	-	TGTGCCAGCAGCTTGGAAGTCGGGGAATCGGCAGATACGCAGTATTTT	CASSLEVGESADTQYF
TRBV9	TRBJ2-1	TRBD2	-	TGTGCCAGCAGCGTGCACGGGACTAGCGTTTACAATGAGCAGTTCTTC	CASSVHGTSVYNEQFF
TRBV10-2	TRBJ2-2	-	-	TGCGCCAGCACGGGACTCCGCGGTCAGGGTGAGAACACCGGGGAGCTGTTTTTT	CASTGLRGQGENTGELFF
TRBV5-1	TRBJ1-3	-	few	TGCGCCAGCAGCTTGGGAGAACCTGGAAACACCATATATTTT	CASSLGEPGNTIYF
TRBV6-5	TRBJ2-7	-	-	TGTGCCAGCAGTTACTCAGCGACAGTTTCCTACGAGCAGTACTTC	CASSYSATVSYEQYF
TRBV6-6	TRBJ2-7	TRBD1	-	TGTGCCAGCAACCTCAGGGGGCAGCCCTACGAGCAGTACTTC	CASNLRGQPYEQYF
TRBV5-1	TRBJ2-5	-	-	TGCGCCAGCAGCTTGGGACTACCGGAGACCCAGTACTTC	CASSLGLPETQYF
TRBV5-4	TRBJ2-5	-	-	TGTGCCAGCAGCTTGTGGGAGCGGCCCCAAGAGACCCAGTACTTC	CASSLWERPQETQYF
TRBV15	TRBJ2-5	-	-	TGTGCCACCAGCAGAACCGCTGGGGGGATGGAGACCCAGTACTTC	CATSRTAGGMETQYF
TRBV9	TRBJ1-5	-	-	TGTGCCAGCAGCGTAGACCCAGGGGAGTACCAGCCCCAGCATTTT	CASSVDPGEYQPQHF
TRBV6-5	TRBJ2-7	-	-	TGTGCCAGCAGTACCCCCGGGATTATCTACGAGCAGTACTTC	CASSTPGIIYEQYF
TRBV28	TRBJ1-5	-	-	TGTGCCAGCAGTTTATTGGCGGGGGAGGGTGGAAGCAATCAGCCCCAGCATTTT	CASSLLAGEGGSNQPQHF
TRBV2	TRBJ2-5	-	-	TGTGCCAGCAGTGATGTCCGGGACACAAAAGAGACCCAGTACTTC	CASSDVRDTKETQYF
TRBV19	TRBJ2-3	TRBD2	-	TGTGCCAGTAGTACCGGGACTAGCGGGGGGGATACGCAGTATTTT	CASSTGTSGGDTQYF
TRBV19	TRBJ2-4	-	-	TGTGCCAGTAGTCCTCCGGAGGGGCGCGGGAACATTCAGTACTTC	CASSPPEGRGNIQYF
TRBV9	TRBJ1-3	-	-	TGTGCCAGCAGTCTACAGGGATTTGGAAACACCATATATTTT	CASSLQGFGNTIYF
TRBV9	TRBJ2-7	-	-	TGTGCCAGCAGCGACTTGGGAGGCGGAAGATACTCCTACGAGCAGTACTTC	CASSDLGGGRYSYEQYF
TRBV6-5	TRBJ1-4	-	-	TGTGCCAGCAGGGGAAGCGGTGTGAGTGAAAAACTGTTTTTT	CASRGSGVSEKLFF
TRBV5-1	TRBJ1-3	TRBD1	-	TGCGCCAGCAGTGAGGGGGCCGGAGGAAACACCATATATTTT	CASSEGAGGNTIYF
TRBV2	TRBJ1-4	-	-	TGTGCCAGCACTGTTTGGGGGGTTGGTGAAAAACTGTTTTTT	CASTVWGVGEKLFF
TRBV27	TRBJ1-1	-	-	TGTGCCAGCAGTTTAGCCGGAGGGCTCACTGAAGCTTTCTTT	CASSLAGGLTEAFF
TRBV27	TRBJ2-1	TRBD2	-	TGTGCCAGCAGCTCCGGGACTAGCGCATACAATGAGCAGTTCTTC	CASSSGTSAYNEQFF
TRBV27	TRBJ2-3	TRBD2	-	TGTGCCAGCAGTCTGGGGGGGGGCACAGATACGCAGTATTTT	CASSLGGGTDTQYF
TRBV9	TRBJ2-1	-	-	TGTGCCAGCAGCGTTGGTAGCTACAATGAGCAGTTCTTC	CASSVGSYNEQFF
TRBV7-7	TRBJ2-7	TRBD1	-	TGTGCCAGCAGGTCAGGGGGTTCCTACGAGCAGTACTTC	CASRSGGSYEQYF
TRBV7-6	TRBJ2-5	TRBD2	-	TGTGCCAGCAGCCCAGGACTAGCGGGATCTGAAGAGACCCAGTACTTC	CASSPGLAGSEETQYF
TRBV6-5	TRBJ2-1	TRBD2	-	TGTGCCAGCAGTGGGACTAGCGAGAACAATGAGCAGTTCTTC	CASSGTSENNEQFF
TRBV6-4	TRBJ2-3	TRBD2	-	TGTGCCAGCAGTGAGGAGAAGCCGCGGGAGGTCTTTACAGATACGCAGTATTTT	CASSEEKPREVFTDTQYF
TRBV7-9	TRBJ2-5	-	-	TGTGCCAGCAGCCCGAGATCCCAAGAGACCCAGTACTTC	CASSPRSQETQYF
TRBV29-1	TRBJ1-2	-	-	TGCAGCGTTGAAGATACCCGGGTCAGATCTAACTATGGCTACACCTTC	CSVEDTRVRSNYGYTF
TRBV5-1	TRBJ2-3	-	-	TGCGCCAGCAGCTGGGAGCGGAGCACAGATACGCAGTATTTT	CASSWERSTDTQYF
TRBV7-2	TRBJ2-1	-	-	TGTGCCAGCAGCCCGCGCCCCCGGGGGAGCTCCTACAATGAGCAGTTCTTC	CASSPRPRGSSYNEQFF
TRBV28	TRBJ1-2	TRBD1	-	TGTGCCACTTGGGACAGGCCCTATGGCTACACCTTC	CATWDRPYGYTF
TRBV11-2	TRBJ2-1	-	-	TGTGCCAGCAGCTTAGACGCGGGCCCCCACAATGAGCAGTTCTTC	CASSLDAGPHNEQFF
TRBV10-2	TRBJ2-1	-	-	TGCGCCAGCAGTGAGCCGGGAGGGGGCAGCACTGGCACTGAGCAGTTCTTC	CASSEPGGGSTGTEQFF